This record covers a single T cell receptor beta chain. Antigen specificity is unknown. Trimming took off 8 bases at V and 2 bases at J, with 17 bases between the two ends. The CDR3 length is 15 residues. CDR1 and CDR2 from the germline V gene are SGDLS and YYNGEE. Clones were read by immunoSEQ multiplex PCR, and TCRdb kept only the in-frame ones, dropping some. The top ten clones hold about 0.73% of a sample with tens of thousands of clones, about nine tenths of them seen once. The data belong to a study of OX40 agonist ivuxolimab in advanced cancers. For the study at large: Each dose-escalation patient presented with hepatocellular carcinoma, melanoma, renal cell or head and neck cancer.

The study's findings and limits: Antigens targeted by the expanded peripheral T cells were not determined. Patients who responded partially at 0.1-3.0 mg/kg showed clonal expansion ranking among the lowest. Average numbers of expanded clones were greater in CD8+ T cells than in CD4+.

This sequence originates from an adult with an advanced solid tumor such as melanoma, head and neck, liver or kidney cancer. The chain has TRBV9 and TRBJ2-1, with D perhaps given as TRBD1 or TRBD2 (5 bases each). The sequences come from CD4+ or CD8+ T cells sorted from blood, collected in a trial of the OX40 agonist ivuxolimab. DNA of the CDR3: TGTGCCAGTACCAGCAGGGACCAACCCTACAATGAGCAGTTCTTC. Translated: CASTSRDQPYNEQFF.